The 30 T cell receptor beta chains presented below share a single source sample, sequenced in a study of T-cell memory formation after mild COVID-19. From the 5' RACE reads, TCRdb called clonotypes with MiXCR, one entry per CDR3 protein. Of fewer than 700,000 distinct CDR3 sequences in the sample, roughly 21% were seen once. The specimen sequenced was PBMCs or a T cell subset sorted from them (not recorded which). Receptor source: an adult woman who had mild COVID-19 (a few samples of this study predate the infection). Cell type and time point are not known.

This clonotype was picked up many times. This chain uses TRBV20-1 with TRBJ2-5; D not resolved. In germline, CDR1 is DFQATT, CDR2 SNEGSKA (reference sequence). Trimming removed 2 bases at V and 2 bases at J, with 24 bases between. This CDR3 spans 18 amino acids. CDR3 bases: TGCAGTGCTAGATCGTATGACTTGGGGTTACGAGAACAAGAGACCCAGTACTTC. This gives the protein CSARSYDLGLREQETQYF.

This chain connects TRBV15 to TRBJ1-1; no firm D call. Deletions cut 5 bases from V and 6 bases from J, with 19 bases between. The CDR3 length is 15 residues. Germline CDR1 is LNHNV and CDR2 is YYDKDF (reference sequence). CDR3 loop: CATSPPGVGRAEAFF. As DNA, the CDR3 is TGTGCCACCAGCCCCCCAGGTGTCGGGCGGGCTGAAGCTTTCTTT.

The table lists this clonotype with a few counts. The chain employs TRBV20-1 and TRBJ2-5; tentatively, D is TRBD1 (5 bases). Germline values: CDR1 DFQATT, CDR2 SNEGSKA (reference sequence). Between the trimmed V and J ends, which lost 2 bases and 5 bases, there was a span of 12 bases. CDR3 size: 13 residues. The CDR3 spells CSARRGLRETQYF. The CDR3 DNA reads as TGCAGTGCTAGAAGGGGCCTCCGGGAGACCCAGTACTTC.

Here the CDR3 DNA reads TGCGCCAGCACCCTACGGTGGGACAGCAACACCGGGGAGCTGTTTTTT. Its protein product is CASTLRWDSNTGELFF. The V and J genes are TRBV5-1 and TRBJ2-2; 7 bases align to TRBD1. CDR1 and CDR2 from the germline V gene are SGHRS and YFSETQ. The CDR3 spans 16 residues. After removal of 6 bases from V and 2 bases from J, the junction contained 10 bases not matched to a gene.

This rearrangement joins TRBV12-3 or TRBV12-4 to TRBJ2-7; D is perhaps TRBD2 (6 bases). CDR3 length equals 13 residues. V lost 8 bases, J lost 1 base, and 12 bases lay in between. The DNA of the CDR3 is TGTGCCAGCGGGGCGGGGAATTCCTACGAGCAGTACTTC. Translation gives CASGAGNSYEQYF.

This clonotype has a handful of counts. This chain joins TRBV2 and TRBJ1-3; D perhaps matches TRBD1 (6 bases). The CDR3 has 16 amino acids. The ends were cut back, 5 bases at V and 1 base at J, with 15 bases in the middle. Germline CDR1 and CDR2: SNHLY and FYNNEI. This CDR3 reads CASSSSRGGSGNTIYF. DNA of the CDR3: TGTGCCAGCAGTTCGAGTAGAGGGGGTTCTGGAAACACCATATATTTT.

This clonotype was counted a few times. DNA for the CDR3: TGTGCCAGCAGCCTGAAAGGCCGCTACGAGCAGTACTTC. Its protein product is CASSLKGRYEQYF. The chain combines TRBV3-1 with TRBJ2-7, with D uncertain. This CDR3 region has 13 residues. Germline CDR1 is LGHDT and CDR2 is YNNKEL (reference sequence). The V and J ends lost 4 bases and 3 bases respectively, with 10 bases between them.

This sequence joins TRBV29-1 and TRBJ2-7; TRBD1 might be the D (6 bases). The V and J ends lost 4 bases and 4 bases respectively, with 8 bases between them. Per the germline V gene, CDR1 is SQVTM and CDR2 is ANQGSEA. The CDR3 consists of 11 residues. The CDR3 DNA sequence: TGCAGCGTTGCGGACAGTTACGAGCAGTACTTC. Protein product: CSVADSYEQYF.

V and J are TRBV11-2 and TRBJ2-1; 9 positions match TRBD2. The CDR3 totals 17 residues. The trim removed 3 bases at V and 8 bases at J, leaving 14 bases unmatched. Germline CDR1 and CDR2: SGHAT and FQNNGV. The CDR3 loop reads CASSLGIAGAAFDEQFF. The CDR3 region has the DNA TGTGCCAGCAGCTTGGGAATAGCGGGAGCCGCTTTCGATGAGCAGTTCTTC.

The V and J genes are TRBV3-1 and TRBJ2-2; weak D call: TRBD1 (6 bases). Trimming cost V 3 bases and J 3 bases, with 11 bases left between them. The V gene's germline CDR1 is LGHDT and CDR2 YNNKEL (reference sequence). This CDR3 comprises 15 residues. The CDR3 nucleotides read TGTGCCAGCAGCCACGACAGGCGGGACACCGGGGAGCTGTTTTTT. It codes for CASSHDRRDTGELFF.

The rearrangement links TRBV5-4 to TRBJ2-1; the match to TRBD1 covers 9 bases. In germline, CDR1 is SGHNT, CDR2 YYREEE (reference sequence). The V gene end was trimmed by 4 bases and the J gene end by 7 bases; junction bases not matched to a gene: 6. This CDR3 contains 14 residues. The CDR3 DNA reads as TGTGCCAGCAGCCCTGGGACAGGGATAAATGAGCAGTTCTTC. It encodes CASSPGTGINEQFF.

There are a few counts of this clonotype. The chain is built from TRBV7-2 and TRBJ2-7; 14 bases align to TRBD2. Germline V CDR1 and CDR2: SGHTA, FQGNSA. Trimming at V came to 4 bases and at J to 6 bases, leaving 8 bases not matched to a gene. This CDR3 has 16 residues. CDR3 in DNA: TGTGCCAGCAGCTCGGGACTAGCGGGAGTTCTTTTCGAGCAGTACTTC. This codes for CASSSGLAGVLFEQYF.

This chain joins TRBV5-1 and TRBJ2-1, with 8 nucleotides matching TRBD2. CDR1 and CDR2 (germline): SGHRS, YFSETQ. Trimming took 3 bases from V and 6 from J; bases not matched to a gene: 8. The CDR3 runs to 15 residues. CDR3 loop: CASSWSGSIGNEQFF. The CDR3 bases are TGCGCCAGCAGCTGGAGCGGGAGCATCGGCAATGAGCAGTTCTTC. Together with reference TRBV5-1 and TRBJ2-1, the CDR3 gives the full variable domain: KAGVTQTPRYLIKTRGQQVTLSCSPISGHRSVSWYQQTPGQGLQFLFEYFSETQRNKGNFPGRFSGRQFSNSRSEMNVSTLELGDSALYLCASSWSGSIGNEQFFGPGTRLTVL.

V usage is TRBV14 and J usage is TRBJ2-1; D is unresolved. Trimming removed 5 bases from V and 5 bases from J, with 13 bases in between. CDR3 length: 14 residues. Germline-derived CDR1 and CDR2 are SGHDN and FVKESK. CDR3 protein: CASSFRAGDNEQFF. Written as DNA, the CDR3 is TGTGCCAGCAGCTTCCGTGCCGGCGACAATGAGCAGTTCTTC.

This sequence joins TRBV6-5 and TRBJ1-6; TRBD1 matches at 7 bases. The germline V gene encodes CDR1 MNHEY and CDR2 SVGAGI. Trimming at V came to 0 bases and at J to 7 bases, leaving 3 bases not matched to a gene. The length of the CDR3 is 15 residues. CDR3 amino acids: CASSYSGTANSPLHF. CDR3 in DNA: TGTGCCAGCAGTTACTCCGGGACAGCGAATTCACCCCTCCACTTT.

This clonotype came up a few times. The chain links TRBV18 to TRBJ1-1; possible D gene TRBD1, 5 bases. The V gene's germline CDR1 is KGHSH and CDR2 LQKENI. The CDR3 sequence is 14 residues long. With 6 bases removed from V and 1 base from J, the gap between germline ends came to 12 bases. The CDR3 DNA is TGTGCCAGCTCCCGATCGGGGGAGAACACTGAAGCTTTCTTT. Amino acids: CASSRSGENTEAFF.

This clonotype was found a few times. The CDR3 DNA reads as TGTGCCAGCATACTAAGCGGGAGTCCGTACCAAGAGACCCAGTACTTC. It yields the protein CASILSGSPYQETQYF. This chain links TRBV7-9 with TRBJ2-5; 8 bases are a match to TRBD2. This CDR3 is built from 16 residues. After removal of 7 bases from V and 0 bases from J, the junction contained 10 bases not matched to a gene. Germline assignment: CDR1 SEHNR and CDR2 FQNEAQ (reference sequence).

V and J are TRBV7-2 and TRBJ1-1; 7 bases match TRBD1. Looked up from germline, CDR1 is SGHTA and CDR2 is FQGNSA. The CDR3 has 12 residues. V lost 3 bases, J lost 11 bases, and 6 bases stayed unmatched. CDR3 in amino acids: CASSLDRLSAFF. Written as DNA, the CDR3 is TGTGCCAGCAGCTTGGACAGGTTGAGTGCTTTCTTT.

This chain uses TRBV30 with TRBJ2-7; a weak D match, TRBD2 (7 bases). Germline-derived CDR1 and CDR2 are GTSNPN and SVGIG (reference sequence). The CDR3 has 13 amino acids. Trimming shortened V by 2 bases and J by 5 bases, and 13 bases separated the two germline ends. DNA for the CDR3: TGTGCCTGGAGTAGGGGGGGTCCCCACGAGCAGTACTTC. It yields the protein CAWSRGGPHEQYF.

The table lists this clonotype with a few counts. The chain recombines TRBV7-3 with TRBJ2-1; D is unresolved. Germline assignment: CDR1 SGHTA and CDR2 FQGTGA. The V end was cut by 4 bases, the J end by 12 bases, with 13 bases between. The CDR3 loop spans 12 amino acids. CDR3 DNA sequence: TGTGCCAGCAGCTCCGATGCCGTAGGGCAGTTCTTC. This gives the protein CASSSDAVGQFF.

This clonotype showed up just a few times. This chain uses TRBV6-1 with TRBJ2-7; 10 bases align to TRBD1. CDR1 is MNHNS and CDR2 is SASEGT in the germline V gene. The CDR3 contains 14 residues. V lost 7 bases and J lost 2; bases outside the gene matches: 5. The CDR3 nucleotides are TGTGCCAGCAACCGGGACAGGGGTGCCTACGAGCAGTACTTC. Protein: CASNRDRGAYEQYF.

The chain recombines TRBV20-1 with TRBJ2-3; D remains ambiguous. Germline CDR1 is DFQATT and CDR2 is SNEGSKA (reference sequence). The CDR3 spans 12 residues. Trimming pared 3 bases from V and 6 bases from J, leaving 10 bases between. In DNA form, the CDR3 reads TGCAGTGCTAGGATCCCGGGTGATACGCAGTATTTT. This codes for CSARIPGDTQYF.

The chain uses TRBV20-1 and TRBJ2-3; D is ambiguous. This CDR3 comprises 14 residues. The germline V and J ends were trimmed by 4 bases and 14 bases, with 25 bases remaining between them. The V gene's germline CDR1 is DFQATT and CDR2 SNEGSKA (reference sequence). CDR3 nucleotide sequence: TGCAGTGCTACCCCACCTACTGGCGCCGGAGAATGGTATTTT. Its translation: CSATPPTGAGEWYF.

This clonotype came up a few times. The chain links TRBV3-1 to TRBJ2-6, with D possibly TRBD1 on 6 matching bases. Trimming removed 9 bases at V and 4 bases at J, with 22 bases between. Germline V gene sequence: CDR1 LGHDT, CDR2 YNNKEL (reference sequence). The CDR3 contains 17 residues. For the CDR3, the DNA is TGTGCCAGTTCACAGGGATGGGGAGCCTCCGGGGCCAACGTCCTGACTTTC. It codes for CASSQGWGASGANVLTF. Full variable domain (rest looked up from reference TRBV3-1 and TRBJ2-6): DTAVSQTPKYLVTQMGNDKSIKCEQNLGHDTMYWYKQDSKKFLKIMFSYNNKELIINETVPNRFSPKSPDKAHLNLHINSLELGDSAVYFCASSQGWGASGANVLTFGAGSRLTVL.

This chain connects TRBV11-3 to TRBJ2-1; TRBD2 matches at 12 bases. V was pared by 1 base and J by 6 bases, with 10 bases of the junction left unmatched. The CDR3 totals 18 residues. Germline V gene lookup returns CDR1 SGHNT and CDR2 YENEEA. The CDR3: CASSLGVLAGGPGNEQFF. Here the CDR3 DNA reads TGTGCCAGCAGCTTAGGAGTTCTAGCGGGAGGGCCCGGCAATGAGCAGTTCTTC.

This clonotype appeared a few times. The chain combines TRBV24-1 with TRBJ2-2; 9 nucleotides agree with TRBD2. Trimming took 4 bases from V and 7 from J; bases not matched to a gene: 9. The CDR3 runs 16 residues. The germline CDR1 and CDR2 sequences are KGHDR and SFDVKD. For the CDR3, the DNA is TGTGCCACCAGTGAGTCCGGGACTAGCTTCTTCGGGGAGCTGTTTTTT. Translating it yields CATSESGTSFFGELFF.

This clonotype was found a few times. This rearrangement joins TRBV6-1 to TRBJ2-1; 8 bases line up with TRBD2. CDR3 length: 13 residues. Germline-derived CDR1 and CDR2 are MNHNS and SASEGT. With V trimmed by 6 bases and J by 7 bases, 5 bases remained unmatched. The CDR3 spells CASRTGGLNEQFF. DNA for the CDR3: TGTGCCAGCAGGACGGGGGGGCTGAATGAGCAGTTCTTC.

This clonotype was observed a single time. The chain recombines TRBV27 with TRBJ2-7; 8 bases fit TRBD2. Looked up from germline, CDR1 is MNHEY and CDR2 is SMNVEV (reference sequence). CDR3 length: 19 amino acids. Trimming took 1 base from V and 2 from J; bases not matched to a gene: 16. This chain's CDR3 is CASSLYLGQSSGSTYEQYF. In DNA, the CDR3 is TGTGCCAGCAGTTTATATTTGGGGCAGTCTAGCGGGTCAACCTACGAGCAGTACTTC.

The rearrangement uses TRBV24-1 and TRBJ2-1, with 7 bases aligning to TRBD2. From germline, CDR1 is KGHDR and CDR2 SFDVKD. This CDR3 has 13 residues. V dropped 10 bases and J dropped 5; count of bases not matched to a gene: 7. CDR3: CATAGPWDNEQFF. The CDR3 DNA follows: TGTGCCACAGCGGGACCCTGGGACAATGAGCAGTTCTTC.

This clonotype appeared a few times. The rearrangement joins TRBV7-6 to TRBJ2-3; 7 bases are a match to TRBD2. CDR1 is SGHVS, CDR2 FNYEAQ, per germline. V lost 4 bases to trimming and J lost 0 bases; unmatched junction nucleotides: 4. The CDR3 is 15 residues long. The CDR3 bases are TGTGCCAGCAGCTCCGGGGGGACTAGCACAGATACGCAGTATTTT. This sequence encodes CASSSGGTSTDTQYF.